This T cell receptor beta chain was observed in a study of Graves' ophthalmopathy and Graves' hyperthyroidism. CDR1 and CDR2 (germline): DFQATT, SNEGSKA (reference sequence). V was trimmed by 0 bases and J by 11 bases, leaving 11 bases between them. This CDR3 has 11 amino acids. The TCR beta CDR3 regions underwent amplification from RNA transcripts. Scientists carried out first-round RT-PCR using HTBI primers and then a second-round multiplex PCR. TCRdb passed the multiplex PCR reads through MiXCR, listing each CDR3 protein once. This sample has just over 400,000 distinct CDR3 sequences, with approximately 21% found just once. This clonotype was seen many times. Its antigen is currently unknown. Findings and limits, study-wide: Ophthalmopathy progression was predicted by the model at 70.59% sensitivity and under 75% specificity.

As the starting material, approximately 10 ml of fresh peripheral blood yielded the PBMCs. The chain has TRBV20-1 and TRBJ2-7; D possibly corresponds to TRBD1 (6 bases). This TCR was sampled from a woman between 18 and 29 years old with stable Graves' hyperthyroidism. The sequenced material came from peripheral blood. CDR3 loop: CSAREVGGKYF. The DNA for the CDR3 is TGCAGTGCTAGAGAGGTTGGGGGCAAGTACTTC.